Following are 10 T cell receptor beta chains from one sample sequenced in a study of blood T cell repertoires in COVID-19. Clones were read by immunoSEQ multiplex PCR, and TCRdb kept only the in-frame ones, dropping some. The profile covers approximately 300,000 clones, with 86% appearing a single time and about 4.2% taken by the ten largest. The sample comprised PBMCs or T cells enriched from blood (not recorded which). The receptors were gathered from a man aged 30 to 39 who had recovered from COVID-19.

The table lists this clone with a few counts. The V and J genes are TRBV30 and TRBJ1-5; D possibly corresponds to TRBD1 (5 bases). CDR3 length equals 15 residues. CDR1 GTSNPN and CDR2 SVGIG come from the germline V gene (reference sequence). V was cut by 2 bases and J by 0 bases, with 11 bases left in between. CDR3 loop: CAWSRGENSNQPQHF. The CDR3 region has the DNA TGTGCCTGGAGTCGGGGGGAGAATAGCAATCAGCCCCAGCATTTT.

The chain recombines TRBV15 with TRBJ2-7; 7 bases are shared with TRBD1. The CDR3 is 15 amino acids. The J segment lost 2 bases and the V segment lost 3 bases, leaving 7 bases of the junction unmatched. Germline V gene sequence: CDR1 LNHNV, CDR2 YYDKDF (reference sequence). The DNA for the CDR3 is TGTGCCACCAGCAGGCTACAGGGGATGGCCTACGAGCAGTACTTC. It is translated as CATSRLQGMAYEQYF.

Only one count was recorded for this clone. The V call is TRBV6-5, the J call TRBJ2-2; TRBD1 might be the D (7 bases). The CDR3 totals 14 residues. V lost 6 bases and J 5 bases, leaving 13 bases between the germline ends. Germline V gene data show CDR1 as MNHEY and CDR2 as SVGAGI. This CDR3 is CASRRDRTTGELFF. The CDR3, as DNA: TGTGCCAGCAGGCGGGACAGAACGACCGGGGAGCTGTTTTTT.

This clone was seen a single time. The genes are TRBV4-1 and TRBJ1-2, with 7 bases aligning to TRBD1. CDR1 is MGHRA, CDR2 YSYEKL, per germline. The junction had 4 bases not matched to a gene; V was cut back by 1 base and J by 2 bases. The CDR3 covers 15 residues. As DNA, the CDR3 is TGCGCCAGCAGCCAAGGGACAGGAGCCAACTATGGCTACACCTTC. As protein: CASSQGTGANYGYTF.

The V gene is TRBV2, the J gene TRBJ1-1; D uncertain. The length of the CDR3 is 14 residues. V lost 3 bases and J 1 base, leaving 9 bases between the germline ends. Per germline, CDR1 SNHLY and CDR2 FYNNEI. In DNA, the CDR3 is TGTGCCAGCAGTGAGGCCGCCCGGAACACTGAAGCTTTCTTT. This gives the protein CASSEAARNTEAFF.

The chain recombines TRBV11-2 with TRBJ2-1; D not certain. The CDR3 has 13 residues. V lost 7 bases and J lost 5, with 12 bases in between. Germline assignment: CDR1 SGHAT and CDR2 FQNNGV. CDR3 in DNA: TGTGCCAGCATTTTTAGAAACCACAATGAGCAGTTCTTC. As protein: CASIFRNHNEQFF.

This clone was counted a single time. This chain joins TRBV3-1 (or the pseudogene TRBV3-2) and TRBJ1-2; the match to TRBD1 covers 7 bases. This CDR3 is 13 amino acids long. The ends lost 5 bases at V and 7 bases at J; junction bases unmatched: 7. The germline gives CDR1 LGHDT, CDR2 YNNKEL (reference sequence). The CDR3 DNA follows: TGTGCCAGCAGCTTGGGACAGCACCCTGGCTACACCTTC. The encoded protein is CASSLGQHPGYTF.

The V and J genes are TRBV30 and TRBJ1-2; D possibly corresponds to TRBD1 (5 bases). Germline V gene sequence: CDR1 GTSNPN, CDR2 SVGIG (reference sequence). The CDR3 is 13 residues long. Trimming stripped 7 bases from V and 4 bases from J, with 16 bases between. The CDR3 spells CASLGGAGYGYTF. The CDR3 DNA reads as TGTGCCTCCTTAGGTGGGGCCGGCTATGGCTACACCTTC.

V and J are TRBV7-9 and TRBJ1-5; possibly TRBD1 for D (5 bases). The CDR3 totals 13 residues. The V gene's germline CDR1 is SEHNR and CDR2 FQNEAQ (reference sequence). Trimming removed 5 bases at V and 6 bases at J, with 11 bases between. The CDR3 DNA reads TGTGCCAGCAGCCCAGGGCCCGGTCAGCCCCAGCATTTT. The encoded protein is CASSPGPGQPQHF. The full variable domain, with the rest looked up from reference TRBV7-9 and TRBJ1-5, is DTGVSQNPRHKITKRGQNVTFRCDPISEHNRLYWYRQTLGQGPEFLTYFQNEAQLEKSRLLSDRFSAERPKGSFSTLEIQRTEQGDSAMYLCASSPGPGQPQHFGDGTRLSIL.

The chain is built from TRBV4-1 and TRBJ2-3, with TRBD2 matching over 7 bases. The germline V gene encodes CDR1 MGHRA and CDR2 YSYEKL. Trimming at V came to 4 bases and at J to 0 bases, leaving 7 bases not matched to a gene. The CDR3 is made up of 16 amino acids. The CDR3 here is CASSLVGGRSTDTQYF. In nucleotides, the CDR3 is TGCGCCAGCAGCCTTGTCGGCGGGAGAAGCACAGATACGCAGTATTTT.